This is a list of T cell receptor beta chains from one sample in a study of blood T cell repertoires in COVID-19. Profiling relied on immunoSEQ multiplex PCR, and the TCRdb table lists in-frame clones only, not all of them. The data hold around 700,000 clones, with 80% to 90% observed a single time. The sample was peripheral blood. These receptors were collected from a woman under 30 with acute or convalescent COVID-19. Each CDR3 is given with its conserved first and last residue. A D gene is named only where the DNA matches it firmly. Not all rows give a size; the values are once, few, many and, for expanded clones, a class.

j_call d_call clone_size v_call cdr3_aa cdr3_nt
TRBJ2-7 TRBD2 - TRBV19 CASSMSSGGYEQYF TGTGCCAGTAGCATGAGTAGCGGGGGTTACGAGCAGTACTTC
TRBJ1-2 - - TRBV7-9 CASSLGGNYGYTF TGTGCCAGCAGCTTGGGGGGGAACTATGGCTACACCTTC
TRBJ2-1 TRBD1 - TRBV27 CASSSRTGLWEQFF TGTGCCAGCAGTTCCAGGACAGGGTTATGGGAGCAGTTCTTC
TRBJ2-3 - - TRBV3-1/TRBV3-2 CASSQGPRAGPSTDTQYF TGTGCCAGCAGCCAAGGGCCTCGGGCGGGGCCGAGCACAGATACGCAGTATTTT
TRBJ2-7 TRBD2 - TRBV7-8 CASSRTSGYEQYF TGTGCCAGCAGCCGGACTAGCGGTTACGAGCAGTACTTC
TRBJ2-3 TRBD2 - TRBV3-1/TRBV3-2 CASSQDHGGGQDTQYF TGTGCCAGCAGCCAAGATCATGGGGGAGGGCAGGATACGCAGTATTTT
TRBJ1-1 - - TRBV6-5 CASSKAGFIPFF TGTGCCAGCAGTAAGGCCGGGTTTATCCCTTTCTTT
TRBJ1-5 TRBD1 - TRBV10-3 CAISESQGVGQPQHF TGTGCCATCAGTGAGTCACAGGGGGTCGGTCAGCCCCAGCATTTT
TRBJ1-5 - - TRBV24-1 CATSDLNQPQHF TGTGCCACCAGTGATCTTAATCAGCCCCAGCATTTT
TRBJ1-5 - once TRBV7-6 CASSLARGGNQPQHF TGTGCCAGCAGCTTAGCGCGGGGAGGGAATCAGCCCCAGCATTTT
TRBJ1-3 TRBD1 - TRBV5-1 CASSKNRGNTIYF TGCGCCAGCAGCAAAAACAGGGGTAACACCATATATTTT
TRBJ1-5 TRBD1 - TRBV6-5 CASSLSRGQPQHF TGTGCCAGCAGTCTTTCCAGGGGGCAGCCCCAGCATTTT
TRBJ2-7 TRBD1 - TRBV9 CASSGGQLSYEQYF TGTGCCAGCAGCGGGGGACAGCTATCCTACGAGCAGTACTTC
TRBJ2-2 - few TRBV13 CASSFREIGGNTGELFF TGTGCCAGCAGCTTCCGGGAGATAGGAGGGAACACCGGGGAGCTGTTTTTT
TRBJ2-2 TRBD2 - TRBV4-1 CASSQRGPSVAGGDTGELFF TGCGCCAGCAGCCAAAGGGGGCCTAGTGTAGCGGGGGGTGACACCGGGGAGCTGTTTTTT
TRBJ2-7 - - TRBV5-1 CASSLGPLGGVSYEQYF TGCGCCAGCAGCTTGGGACCCCTTGGCGGGGTCTCCTACGAGCAGTACTTC
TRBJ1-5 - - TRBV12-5 CASAQEGYSNQPQHF TGTGCTAGTGCCCAGGAAGGCTATAGCAATCAGCCCCAGCATTTT
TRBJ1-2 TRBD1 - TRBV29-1 CSVVTGMGGYTF TGCAGCGTTGTGACAGGGATGGGTGGCTACACCTTC
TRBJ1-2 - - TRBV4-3 CASSQAHRELYGYTF TGCGCCAGCAGCCAAGCTCATAGGGAGCTCTATGGCTACACCTTC
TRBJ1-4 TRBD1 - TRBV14 CASSRDRGGGKLFF TGTGCCAGCAGCCGTGACAGGGGGGGAGGAAAACTGTTTTTT
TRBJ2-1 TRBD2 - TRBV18 CASSPPRLAGLGEQFF TGTGCCAGCTCACCACCCCGCCTAGCGGGGCTCGGGGAGCAGTTCTTC
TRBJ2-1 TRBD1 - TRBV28 CASKWDRTYNEQFF TGTGCCAGCAAGTGGGACAGGACCTACAATGAGCAGTTCTTC
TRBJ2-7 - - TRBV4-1 CASSSYVGRPSYEQYF TGCGCCAGCAGCTCCTACGTAGGGAGGCCTTCCTACGAGCAGTACTTC
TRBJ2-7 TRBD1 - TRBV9 CASSSDRVGSEQYF TGTGCCAGCAGCTCGGACAGGGTCGGAAGCGAGCAGTACTTC
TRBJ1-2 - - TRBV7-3 CASSLGPEYGYTF TGTGCCAGCAGCTTAGGTCCAGAATATGGCTACACCTTC